Shown below are 2 T cell receptor beta chains from a single sample sequenced in a study of T cells after yellow fever vaccination. TCRdb ran MiXCR on the 5' RACE reads and lists one entry per CDR3 protein. Found here are 610,000 or so distinct CDR3 sequences, over 9% of them singletons; the top ten hold under 15%. Sample: PBMCs, taken on the day of the yellow fever booster vaccination. The receptors come from a man aged 25-45 years who received the YFV17D yellow fever vaccine.

In this sample, this clonotype turned up a few times. This chain connects TRBV19 to TRBJ2-3; 8 nucleotides match TRBD1. This CDR3 is built from 14 residues. Trimming cost V 8 bases and J 2 bases; bases outside gene matches: 6. Germline assignment: CDR1 LNHDA and CDR2 SQIVND (reference sequence). CDR3 sequence (DNA): TGTGCCAGTCAAGACAGGGGAACCACAGATACGCAGTATTTT. This encodes CASQDRGTTDTQYF.

The chain carries TRBV7-9 and TRBJ2-5; possible D gene TRBD1, 6 bases. CDR3 size: 14 residues. From germline, CDR1 is SEHNR and CDR2 FQNEAQ (reference sequence). Between the trimmed V and J ends, which lost 5 bases and 5 bases, there was a span of 15 bases. CDR3 sequence reads: CASSPPQGSETQYF. CDR3 coding DNA: TGTGCCAGCAGCCCACCACAGGGAAGCGAGACCCAGTACTTC.